A few counts support the clone carrying this T cell receptor beta chain. This entry comes from a study of cytomegalovirus exposure and HLA in healthy donors. Measured with immunoSEQ multiplex PCR; TCRdb has only the in-frame clones, and not every one. The table shows 70,000 to 80,000 clones, with roughly 94% occurring only once. The CDR3 totals 15 residues. Germline V gene lookup returns CDR1 MRHNA and CDR2 SNTAGT. With 3 bases clipped from V and 4 bases from J, the junction kept 5 bases outside the gene matches. Sequencing used PBMCs. The chain combines TRBV6-4 with TRBJ2-5; 10 bases align to TRBD2. The origin of this receptor is a woman aged 18-30 years in good health and CMV-seronegative. The CDR3 DNA follows: TGTGCCAGCAGTGAAACTAGCGGGACGGGAGAGACCCAGTACTTC. The encoded protein is CASSETSGTGETQYF.